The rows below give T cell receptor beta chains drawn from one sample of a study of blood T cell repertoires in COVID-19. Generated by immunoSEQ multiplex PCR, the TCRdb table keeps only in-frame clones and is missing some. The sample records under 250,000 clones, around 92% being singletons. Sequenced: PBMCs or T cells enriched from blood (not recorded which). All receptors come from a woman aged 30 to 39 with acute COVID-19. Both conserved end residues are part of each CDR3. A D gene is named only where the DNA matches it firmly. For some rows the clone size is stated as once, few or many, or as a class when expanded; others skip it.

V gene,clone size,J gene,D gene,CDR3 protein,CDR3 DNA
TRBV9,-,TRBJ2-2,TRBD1,CASSVALRTGTTGELFF,TGTGCCAGCAGCGTAGCCCTTCGGACAGGAACCACCGGGGAGCTGTTTTTT
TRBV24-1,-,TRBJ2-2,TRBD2,CATSGGGAGELFF,TGTGCCACCAGCGGTGGGGGGGCCGGGGAGCTGTTTTTT
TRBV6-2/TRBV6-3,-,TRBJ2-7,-,CASSQGPSYEQYF,TGTGCCAGCAGTCAGGGGCCGTCCTACGAGCAGTACTTC
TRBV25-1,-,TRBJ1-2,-,CASSRGIGYTF,TGTGCCAGCAGCAGGGGTATAGGCTACACCTTC
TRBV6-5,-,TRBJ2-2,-,CASRGRGENTGELFF,TGTGCCAGCAGGGGCAGGGGGGAAAACACCGGGGAGCTGTTTTTT
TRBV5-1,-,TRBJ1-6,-,CASSVPAPRGSPLHF,TGCGCCAGCAGCGTGCCGGCGCCCAGGGGTTCACCCCTCCACTTT
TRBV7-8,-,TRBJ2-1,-,CASSSAGAQIHEQFF,TGTGCCAGCAGCTCCGCGGGGGCGCAGATACATGAGCAGTTCTTC
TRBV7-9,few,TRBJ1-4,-,CASSPKGVGEKLFF,TGTGCCAGCAGCCCAAAGGGGGTAGGAGAAAAACTGTTTTTT
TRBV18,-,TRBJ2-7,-,CASSGEARYEQYF,TGTGCCAGCTCAGGGGAGGCCCGCTACGAGCAGTACTTC
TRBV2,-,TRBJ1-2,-,CAGNPRRTASRLNYGYTF,TGTGCCGGCAACCCACGCCGGACAGCCTCAAGGCTCAACTATGGCTACACCTTC
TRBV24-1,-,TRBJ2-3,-,CATGDSSTDTQYF,TGTGCCACAGGGGATTCTAGCACAGATACGCAGTATTTT
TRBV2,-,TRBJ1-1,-,CASSVPGGNTEAFF,TGTGCCAGCAGCGTCCCCGGGGGAAACACTGAAGCTTTCTTT
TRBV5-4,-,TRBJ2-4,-,CASSLSAAVDKNIQYF,TGTGCCAGCAGCCTGTCGGCGGCAGTTGACAAAAACATTCAGTACTTC
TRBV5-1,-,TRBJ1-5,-,CASSLGGGNQPQHF,TGCGCCAGCAGCTTGGGAGGAGGTAATCAGCCCCAGCATTTT
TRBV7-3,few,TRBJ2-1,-,CASSFARGSYNEQFF,TGTGCCAGCAGCTTTGCCCGGGGTTCCTACAATGAGCAGTTCTTC
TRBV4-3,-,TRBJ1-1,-,CASSQDGGEGTEAFF,TGCGCCAGCAGCCAAGATGGGGGGGAGGGGACTGAAGCTTTCTTT
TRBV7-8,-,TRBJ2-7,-,CASSNTYEQYF,TGTGCCAGCAGCAACACCTACGAGCAGTACTTC
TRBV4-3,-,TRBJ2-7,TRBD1,CASSPIRTGGYEQYF,TGCGCCAGCAGCCCCATCAGGACAGGGGGCTACGAGCAGTACTTC
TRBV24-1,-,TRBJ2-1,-,CATSDGGVYNEQFF,TGTGCCACCAGTGATGGCGGAGTCTACAATGAGCAGTTCTTC
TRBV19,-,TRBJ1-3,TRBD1,CASSIGQGHSGNTIYF,TGTGCCAGTAGTATCGGACAGGGCCACTCTGGAAACACCATATATTTT
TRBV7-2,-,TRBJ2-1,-,CASSLNRDNEQFF,TGTGCCAGCAGCTTGAACAGGGACAATGAGCAGTTCTTC
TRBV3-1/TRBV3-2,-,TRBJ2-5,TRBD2,CASSPSGGAGETQYF,TGTGCCAGCAGCCCGAGCGGGGGGGCCGGGGAGACCCAGTACTTC
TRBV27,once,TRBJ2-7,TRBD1,CASSSAGTVFYEQYF,TGTGCCAGCAGCTCCGCCGGGACAGTCTTCTACGAGCAGTACTTC
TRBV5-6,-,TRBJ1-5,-,CASSLGGAGRLQPQHF,TGTGCCAGCAGCTTAGGGGGGGCAGGGAGGCTCCAGCCCCAGCATTTT
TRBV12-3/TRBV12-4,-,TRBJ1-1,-,CASSFISHTEAFF,TGTGCCAGCAGTTTTATAAGCCACACTGAAGCTTTCTTT
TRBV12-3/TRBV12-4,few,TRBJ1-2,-,CASSLKGFNGYTF,TGTGCCAGCAGTTTAAAGGGGTTCAATGGCTACACCTTC
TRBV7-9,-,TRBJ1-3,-,CASSLNTGGNTIYF,TGTGCCAGCAGCTTAAACACAGGGGGAAACACCATATATTTT
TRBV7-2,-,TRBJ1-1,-,CASSEINYTEAFF,TGTGCCAGCAGCGAGATAAATTACACTGAAGCTTTCTTT
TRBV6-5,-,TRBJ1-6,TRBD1,CASSYPGTGELHF,TGTGCCAGCAGTTACCCTGGGACAGGGGAGCTCCACTTT
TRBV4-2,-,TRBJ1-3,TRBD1,CASSQAEGAQPRGNTIYF,TGTGCCAGCAGCCAAGCTGAGGGGGCCCAACCGCGAGGAAACACCATATATTTT
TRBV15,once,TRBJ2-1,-,CATSYAYEQFF,TGTGCCACCAGCTATGCGTATGAGCAGTTCTTC
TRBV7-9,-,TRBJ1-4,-,CASSLVRGGEKLFF,TGTGCCAGCAGCTTGGTAAGGGGGGGAGAAAAACTGTTTTTT
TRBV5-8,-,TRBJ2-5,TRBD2,CASSHTGRGETQYF,TGTGCCAGCAGTCATACCGGGAGGGGGGAGACCCAGTACTTC
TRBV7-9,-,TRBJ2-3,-,CASSLEGVRSYTDTQYF,TGTGCCAGCAGCTTAGAGGGGGTGCGGAGTTACACAGATACGCAGTATTTT
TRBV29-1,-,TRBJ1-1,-,CSADRGTEAFF,TGCAGCGCCGACAGAGGCACTGAAGCTTTCTTT
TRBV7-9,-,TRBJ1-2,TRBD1,CASSLSTAAGGLGYTF,TGTGCCAGCAGCTTATCCACCGCCGCAGGGGGATTAGGCTACACCTTC